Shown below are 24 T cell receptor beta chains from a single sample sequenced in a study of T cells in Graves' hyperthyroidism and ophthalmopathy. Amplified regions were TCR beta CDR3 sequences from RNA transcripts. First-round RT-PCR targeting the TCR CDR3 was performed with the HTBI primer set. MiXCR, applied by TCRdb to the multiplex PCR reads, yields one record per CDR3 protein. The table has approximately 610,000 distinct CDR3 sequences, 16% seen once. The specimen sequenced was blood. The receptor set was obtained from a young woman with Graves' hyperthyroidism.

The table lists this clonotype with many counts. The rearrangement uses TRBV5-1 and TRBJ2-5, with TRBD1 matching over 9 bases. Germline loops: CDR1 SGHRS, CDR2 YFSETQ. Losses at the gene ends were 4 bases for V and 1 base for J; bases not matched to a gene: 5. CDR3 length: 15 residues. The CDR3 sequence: CASSRTGASQETQYF. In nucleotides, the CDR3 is TGCGCCAGCAGCCGGACAGGGGCTAGCCAAGAGACCCAGTACTTC. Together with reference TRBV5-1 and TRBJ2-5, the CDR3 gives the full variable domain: KAGVTQTPRYLIKTRGQQVTLSCSPISGHRSVSWYQQTPGQGLQFLFEYFSETQRNKGNFPGRFSGRQFSNSRSEMNVSTLELGDSALYLCASSRTGASQETQYFGPGTRLLVL.

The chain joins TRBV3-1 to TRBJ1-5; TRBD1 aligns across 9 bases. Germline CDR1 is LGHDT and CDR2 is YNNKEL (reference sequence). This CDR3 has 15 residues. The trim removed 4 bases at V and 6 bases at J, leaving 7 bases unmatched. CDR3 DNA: TGTGCCAGCAGCCCATCCACAGGGGGCGGTCAGCCCCAGCATTTT. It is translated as CASSPSTGGGQPQHF.

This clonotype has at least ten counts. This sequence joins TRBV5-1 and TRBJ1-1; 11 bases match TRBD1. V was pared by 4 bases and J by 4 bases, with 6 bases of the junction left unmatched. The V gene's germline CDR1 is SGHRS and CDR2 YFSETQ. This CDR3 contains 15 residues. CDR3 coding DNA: TGCGCCAGCAGCGACGGACAGGGGGCGGTCACTGAAGCTTTCTTT. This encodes CASSDGQGAVTEAFF.

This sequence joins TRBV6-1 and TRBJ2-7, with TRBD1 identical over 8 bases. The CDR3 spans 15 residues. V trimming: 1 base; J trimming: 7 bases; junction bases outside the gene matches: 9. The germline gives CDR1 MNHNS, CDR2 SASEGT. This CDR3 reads CASSEDRGTFWEQYF. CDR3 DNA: TGTGCCAGCAGTGAAGACAGGGGGACTTTTTGGGAGCAGTACTTC.

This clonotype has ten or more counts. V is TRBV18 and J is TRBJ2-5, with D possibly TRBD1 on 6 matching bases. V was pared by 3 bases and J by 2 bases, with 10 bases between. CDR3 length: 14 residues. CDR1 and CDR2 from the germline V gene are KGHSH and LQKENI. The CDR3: CASSPGAAQETQYF. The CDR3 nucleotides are TGTGCCAGCTCACCGGGGGCGGCACAAGAGACCCAGTACTTC.

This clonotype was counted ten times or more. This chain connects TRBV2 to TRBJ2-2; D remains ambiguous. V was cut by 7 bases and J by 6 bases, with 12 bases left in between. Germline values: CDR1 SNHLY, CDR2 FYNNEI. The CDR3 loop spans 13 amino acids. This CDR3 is CASTRTLSGELFF. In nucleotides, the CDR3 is TGTGCCAGCACCCGGACCCTATCCGGGGAGCTGTTTTTT.

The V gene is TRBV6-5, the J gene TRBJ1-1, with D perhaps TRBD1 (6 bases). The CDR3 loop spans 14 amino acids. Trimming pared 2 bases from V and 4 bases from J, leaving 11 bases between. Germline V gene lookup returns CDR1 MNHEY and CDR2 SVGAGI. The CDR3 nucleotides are TGTGCCAGCAGTTACAAGGGGGGGCCCACTGAAGCTTTCTTT. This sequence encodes CASSYKGGPTEAFF.

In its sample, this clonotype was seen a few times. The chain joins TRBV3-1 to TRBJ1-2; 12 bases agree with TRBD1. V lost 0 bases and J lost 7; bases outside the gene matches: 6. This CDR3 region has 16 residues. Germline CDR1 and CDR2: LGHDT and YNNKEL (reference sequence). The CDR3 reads CASSQERGQGASGYTF. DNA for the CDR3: TGTGCCAGCAGCCAAGAACGGGGACAGGGGGCGAGTGGCTACACCTTC.

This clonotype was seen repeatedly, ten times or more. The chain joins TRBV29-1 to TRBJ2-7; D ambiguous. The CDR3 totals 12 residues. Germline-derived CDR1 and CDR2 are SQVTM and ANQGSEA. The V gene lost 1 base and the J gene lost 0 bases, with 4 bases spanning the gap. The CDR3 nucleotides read TGCAGCGTTGAAGGGGTCTCCTACGAGCAGTACTTC. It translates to CSVEGVSYEQYF.

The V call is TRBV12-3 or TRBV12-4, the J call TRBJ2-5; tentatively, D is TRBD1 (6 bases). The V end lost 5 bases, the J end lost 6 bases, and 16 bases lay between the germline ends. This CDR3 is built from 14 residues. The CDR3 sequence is CASSGHREQKTQYF. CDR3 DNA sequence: TGTGCCAGCAGTGGCCACAGGGAGCAAAAGACCCAGTACTTC.

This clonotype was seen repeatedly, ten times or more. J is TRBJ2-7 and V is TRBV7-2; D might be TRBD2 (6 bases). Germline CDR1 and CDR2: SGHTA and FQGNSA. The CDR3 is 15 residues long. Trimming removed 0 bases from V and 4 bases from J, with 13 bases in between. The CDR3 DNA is TGTGCCAGCAGCTTAGCGCCCGGACTATCGTACGAGCAGTACTTC. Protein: CASSLAPGLSYEQYF.

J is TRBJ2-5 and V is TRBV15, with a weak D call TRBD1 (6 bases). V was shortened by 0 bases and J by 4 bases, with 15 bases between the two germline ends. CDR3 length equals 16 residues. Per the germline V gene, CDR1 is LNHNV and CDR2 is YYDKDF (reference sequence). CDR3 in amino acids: CATSRDEGRGVETQYF. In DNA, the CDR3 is TGTGCCACCAGCAGAGACGAAGGCAGGGGCGTAGAGACCCAGTACTTC.

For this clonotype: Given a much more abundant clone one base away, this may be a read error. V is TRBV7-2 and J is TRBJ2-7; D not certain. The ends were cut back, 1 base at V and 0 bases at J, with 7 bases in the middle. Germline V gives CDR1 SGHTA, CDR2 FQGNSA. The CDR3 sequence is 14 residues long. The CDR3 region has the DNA TGTGCCAGCAGCTTAGTTTGGAGCTCCTACGAGCAGTACTTC. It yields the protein CASSLVWSSYEQYF.

The CDR3 DNA sequence: TGTGCCAGCTTCAGGGGAGATGCGAATCAGCCCCAGCATTTT. This translates into CASFRGDANQPQHF. The rearrangement uses TRBV6-1 and TRBJ1-5; D perhaps matches TRBD1 (6 bases). Germline-derived CDR1 and CDR2 are MNHNS and SASEGT. The CDR3 sequence is 14 residues long. Trimming stripped 8 bases from V and 4 bases from J, with 15 bases between.

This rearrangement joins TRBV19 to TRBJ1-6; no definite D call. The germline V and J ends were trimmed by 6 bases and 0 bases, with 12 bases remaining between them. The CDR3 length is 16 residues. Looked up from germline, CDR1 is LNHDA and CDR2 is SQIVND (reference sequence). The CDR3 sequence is CASSAETSSYNSPLHF. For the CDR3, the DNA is TGTGCCAGTAGCGCCGAGACGAGCTCCTATAATTCACCCCTCCACTTT.

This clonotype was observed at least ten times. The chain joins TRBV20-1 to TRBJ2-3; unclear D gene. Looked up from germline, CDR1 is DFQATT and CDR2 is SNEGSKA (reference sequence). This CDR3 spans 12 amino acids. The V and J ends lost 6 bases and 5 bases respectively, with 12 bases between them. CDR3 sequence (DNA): TGCAGTGCCCGACGGCCTCGAGATACGCAGTATTTT. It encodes CSARRPRDTQYF.

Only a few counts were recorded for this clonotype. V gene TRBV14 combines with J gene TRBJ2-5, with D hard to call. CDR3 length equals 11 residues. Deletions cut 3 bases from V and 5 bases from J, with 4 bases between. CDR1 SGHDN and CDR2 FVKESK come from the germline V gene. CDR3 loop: CASSHAETQYF. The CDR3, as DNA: TGTGCCAGCAGCCACGCGGAGACCCAGTACTTC.

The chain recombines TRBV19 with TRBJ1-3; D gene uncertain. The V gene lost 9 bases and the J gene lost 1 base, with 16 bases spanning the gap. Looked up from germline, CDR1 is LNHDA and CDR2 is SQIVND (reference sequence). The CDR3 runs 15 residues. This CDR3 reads CASSLFGQSGNTIYF. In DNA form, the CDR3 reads TGTGCCAGCAGTTTATTCGGGCAATCTGGAAACACCATATATTTT.

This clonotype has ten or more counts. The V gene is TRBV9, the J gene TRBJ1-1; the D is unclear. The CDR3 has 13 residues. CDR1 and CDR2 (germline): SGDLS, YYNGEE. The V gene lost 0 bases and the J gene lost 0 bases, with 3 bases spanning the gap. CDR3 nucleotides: TGTGCCAGCAGCGTAGATATGAACACTGAAGCTTTCTTT. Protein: CASSVDMNTEAFF.

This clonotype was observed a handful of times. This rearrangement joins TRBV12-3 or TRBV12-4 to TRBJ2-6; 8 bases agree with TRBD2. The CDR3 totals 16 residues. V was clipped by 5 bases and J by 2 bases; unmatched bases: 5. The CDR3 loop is CASSESGGAGANVLTF. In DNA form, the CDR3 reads TGTGCCAGCAGTGAGAGCGGGGGCGCTGGGGCCAACGTCCTGACTTTC.

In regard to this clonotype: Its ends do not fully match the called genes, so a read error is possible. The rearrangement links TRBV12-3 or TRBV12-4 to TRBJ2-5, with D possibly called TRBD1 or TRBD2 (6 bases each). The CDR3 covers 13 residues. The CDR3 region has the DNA TGTACCAGCAGCCCAGAGGGGGGAGAGACCCAGTACTTC. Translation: CTSSPEGGETQYF.

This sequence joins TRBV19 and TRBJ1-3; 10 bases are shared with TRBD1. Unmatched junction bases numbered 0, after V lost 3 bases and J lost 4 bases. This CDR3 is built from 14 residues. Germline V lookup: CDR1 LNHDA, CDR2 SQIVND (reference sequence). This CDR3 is CASSMGQGGNTIYF. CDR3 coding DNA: TGTGCCAGTAGTATGGGACAGGGGGGAAACACCATATATTTT.

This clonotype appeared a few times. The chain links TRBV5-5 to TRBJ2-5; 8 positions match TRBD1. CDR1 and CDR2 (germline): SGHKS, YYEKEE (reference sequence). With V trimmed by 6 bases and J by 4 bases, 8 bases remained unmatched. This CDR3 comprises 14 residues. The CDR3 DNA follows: TGTGCCAGCATCCCAGGACAGGGCCTAGAGACCCAGTACTTC. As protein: CASIPGQGLETQYF.

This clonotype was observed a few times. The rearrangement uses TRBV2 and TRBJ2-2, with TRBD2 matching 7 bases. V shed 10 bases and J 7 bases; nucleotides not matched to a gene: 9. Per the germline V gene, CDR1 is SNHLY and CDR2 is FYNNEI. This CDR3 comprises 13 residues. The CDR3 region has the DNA TGTGCCACCAGCGGGACTACTTACGGGGAGCTGTTTTTT. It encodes CATSGTTYGELFF.